These 20 T cell receptor beta chains were all obtained from the same sample, sequenced in a study of Tregs in tolerant kidney transplant recipients. Generated by immunoSEQ multiplex PCR, the TCRdb table keeps only in-frame clones and is missing some. Among fewer than 100,000 clones, 90% to 95% were seen once, and the ten largest hold around 0.45%. Sequencing was performed on CD4+ T cells from blood, taken before the transplant. The receptor source for this set is a human donor who received a combined kidney and bone marrow transplant.

This clone occurred once. The V and J genes are TRBV2 and TRBJ1-2; D is undetermined. Germline CDR1 reads SNHLY; CDR2 reads FYNNEI. V was shortened by 3 bases and J by 2 bases, with 7 bases between the two germline ends. The CDR3 length is 13 residues. The CDR3 DNA reads TGTGCCAGCAGTGAGACTGAAAACTATGGCTACACCTTC. As protein: CASSETENYGYTF.

This chain joins TRBV5-1 and TRBJ2-7; 9 nucleotides agree with TRBD1. Germline lookup yields CDR1 SGHRS and CDR2 YFSETQ. The CDR3 runs to 14 residues. The V and J ends lost 5 bases and 5 bases, in that order; junction bases with no gene match: 8. This CDR3 is CASSSGTGIHEQYF. For the CDR3, the DNA is TGCGCCAGCAGTTCCGGGACAGGGATCCACGAGCAGTACTTC.

V gene TRBV29-1 combines with J gene TRBJ2-5, with TRBD1 matching 7 bases. Germline loops: CDR1 SQVTM, CDR2 ANQGSEA. The CDR3 is 13 amino acids. J gave up 5 bases and V 2 bases, and 5 bases lay outside the gene matches. The DNA of the CDR3 is TGCAGCGTTGAAAAGACAGGGTTCGAGACCCAGTACTTC. Translating gives CSVEKTGFETQYF.

This clone was seen a single time. J is TRBJ2-3 and V is TRBV5-4, with a weak D call TRBD1 (5 bases). V lost 0 bases, J lost 4 bases, and 6 bases lay in between. CDR1 is SGHNT, CDR2 YYREEE, per germline (reference sequence). The CDR3 spans 13 residues. In nucleotides, the CDR3 is TGTGCCAGCAGCTTGGCCAGGGCAGATACGCAGTATTTT. As protein: CASSLARADTQYF.

This sequence joins TRBV2 and TRBJ2-2; 9 bases line up with TRBD2. CDR3 length equals 16 residues. V lost 2 bases and J lost 7; bases outside the gene matches: 8. The germline V gene has CDR1 SNHLY and CDR2 FYNNEI. CDR3 in amino acids: CASSESGLALGGELFF. The CDR3 DNA reads as TGTGCCAGCAGTGAAAGTGGACTAGCGTTAGGCGGGGAGCTGTTTTTT.

The table lists this clone with a count of one. The sample contains more than one DNA sequence encoding this CDR3. The rearrangement joins TRBV18 to TRBJ1-5; 8 bases line up with TRBD1. The V and J ends lost 3 bases and 5 bases, in that order; junction bases with no gene match: 3. The CDR3 totals 14 residues. Germline V CDR1 and CDR2: KGHSH, LQKENI. DNA of the CDR3: TGTGCCAGCTCACCCGGACAGGGTGATCAGCCCCAGCATTTT. The encoded protein is CASSPGQGDQPQHF.

The chain combines TRBV21-1 with TRBJ1-2; TRBD1 reflects the table's D call only, with no check against the DNA. TRBV21-1 is given as a pseudogene. This CDR3 is 15 amino acids long. CDR3 sequence: CASSKISNRSYGYTF. In DNA, the CDR3 is TGTGCCAGCAGCAAAATCAGCAACAGAAGCTATGGCTACACCTTC.

The chain is built from TRBV5-4 and TRBJ1-1; TRBD1 aligns across 8 bases. CDR3 size: 17 residues. V lost 3 bases and J lost 8; bases outside the gene matches: 18. The germline V gene has CDR1 SGHNT and CDR2 YYREEE (reference sequence). In DNA, the CDR3 is TGTGCCAGCAGCTCCTCGACAGGGGCCCCACAAAGGTCGGAAGCTTTCTTT. This encodes CASSSSTGAPQRSEAFF.

The rearrangement uses TRBV28 and TRBJ2-3; 10 bases align to TRBD2. V lost 5 bases to trimming and J lost 2 bases; unmatched junction nucleotides: 7. Germline lookup yields CDR1 MDHEN and CDR2 SYDVKM. The CDR3 is 16 amino acids. CDR3 amino acids: CASSTLTSGFTDTQYF. The CDR3 DNA follows: TGTGCCAGCAGTACCCTGACTAGCGGGTTCACAGATACGCAGTATTTT.

For this clone: Within the sample, other DNA sequences also encode this same CDR3. The chain couples TRBV6-6 to TRBJ2-7, with D tentatively TRBD2 (7 bases). Trimming shortened V by 9 bases and J by 2 bases, and 14 bases separated the two germline ends. Germline values: CDR1 MNHNY, CDR2 SVGAGI (reference sequence). The CDR3 has 13 residues. The CDR3 bases are TGTGCCAGTCGGGGGGCGGGGGCCTACGAGCAGTACTTC. This translates into CASRGAGAYEQYF.

The chain links TRBV10-3 to TRBJ1-2, with 10 nucleotides matching TRBD1. CDR1 and CDR2 (germline): ENHRY, SYGVKD. The junction had 0 bases not matched to a gene; V was cut back by 2 bases and J by 6 bases. The CDR3 has 13 residues. The CDR3 DNA reads TGTGCCATCAGTGAGGGGACAGGGGATGGCTACACCTTC. Protein: CAISEGTGDGYTF.

The rearrangement uses TRBV7-3 and TRBJ2-5; 16 bases line up with TRBD2. CDR3 length: 16 residues. Germline V CDR1 and CDR2: SGHTA, FQGTGA. V shed 0 bases, J shed 7 bases, and the junction held 2 bases outside the gene matches. In DNA, the CDR3 is TGTGCCAGCAGCTTAACCGGGACTAGCGGGGGGGCGACCCAGTACTTC. The encoded protein is CASSLTGTSGGATQYF. Full variable domain (outside the CDR3, taken from reference TRBV7-3 and TRBJ2-5): GAGVSQTPSNKVTEKGKYVELRCDPISGHTALYWYRQSLGQGPEFLIYFQGTGAADDSGLPNDRFFAVRPEGSVSTLKIQRTERGDSAVYLCASSLTGTSGGATQYFGPGTRLLVL.

The rearrangement joins TRBV4-3 to TRBJ2-7; D not certain. V lost 4 bases and J 0 bases, leaving 7 bases between the germline ends. The CDR3 spans 13 residues. Germline V gene data show CDR1 as LGHNA and CDR2 as YSLEER. The CDR3 sequence is CASSRDLSYEQYF. For the CDR3, the DNA is TGCGCCAGCAGCCGAGACCTCTCCTACGAGCAGTACTTC.

In nucleotides, the CDR3 is TGTGCCAGCCGACTAGCGGGGGCCTACAATGAGCAGTTCTTC. Amino acids: CASRLAGAYNEQFF. The chain links TRBV5-4 to TRBJ2-1, with 12 bases lining up with TRBD2. The CDR3 is 14 amino acids. Looked up from germline, CDR1 is SGHNT and CDR2 is YYREEE (reference sequence). V was clipped by 7 bases and J by 2 bases; unmatched bases: 1.

In DNA, the CDR3 is TGTGCCAGCAGCTTAGTCGGACAGGGAACAGATACGCAGTATTTT. Protein: CASSLVGQGTDTQYF. J is TRBJ2-3 and V is TRBV11-3; 8 bases line up with TRBD1. CDR1 and CDR2 (germline): SGHNT, YENEEA. The CDR3 is 15 amino acids. The V segment lost 1 base and the J segment 3 bases; nucleotides outside the gene matches: 3.

The chain uses TRBV9 and TRBJ1-6; 7 nucleotides match TRBD1. The CDR3 has 16 residues. Germline-derived CDR1 and CDR2 are SGDLS and YYNGEE. V trimming: 1 base; J trimming: 9 bases; junction bases outside the gene matches: 10. This CDR3 is CASSVISHPGGSPLHF. CDR3 coding DNA: TGTGCCAGCAGCGTAATCAGCCATCCAGGGGGTTCACCCCTCCACTTT.

This clone has more than one count but fewer than ten. V gene TRBV2 combines with J gene TRBJ2-2, with D unclear. The length of the CDR3 is 14 residues. Trimming shortened V by 1 base and J by 2 bases, and 5 bases separated the two germline ends. CDR1 is SNHLY and CDR2 is FYNNEI in the germline V gene. The CDR3 DNA follows: TGTGCCAGCAGTGAAGGGCACAACACCGGGGAGCTGTTTTTT. It is translated as CASSEGHNTGELFF.

The rearrangement joins TRBV27 to TRBJ1-2; D is unresolved. The CDR3 length is 15 residues. Per the germline V gene, CDR1 is MNHEY and CDR2 is SMNVEV (reference sequence). With 6 bases removed from V and 1 base from J, the gap between germline ends came to 15 bases. The CDR3 DNA reads TGTGCCAGCAGCCCTTACCCGCAGATTAACTATGGCTACACCTTC. Residues: CASSPYPQINYGYTF.

The rearrangement links TRBV5-4 to TRBJ2-5, with D possibly being TRBD2 (6 bases). The CDR3 totals 16 residues. Germline-derived CDR1 and CDR2 are SGHNT and YYREEE (reference sequence). V was shortened by 4 bases and J by 1 base, with 17 bases between the two germline ends. The chain's CDR3 is CASSGSAGGIQETQYF. The CDR3 bases are TGTGCCAGCAGCGGGTCGGCCGGGGGAATCCAAGAGACCCAGTACTTC.

This chain joins TRBV10-2 and TRBJ2-1, with D perhaps TRBD1 (6 bases). Trimming took off 4 bases at V and 6 bases at J, with 16 bases between the two ends. The CDR3 loop spans 15 amino acids. Germline lookup yields CDR1 WSHSY and CDR2 SAAADI. The CDR3 sequence is CASSATGSFVNEQFF. The CDR3 coding sequence is TGCGCCAGCAGTGCCACAGGGTCGTTTGTCAATGAGCAGTTCTTC.